The TCR beta chain under discussion was sequenced for a study of control samples from healthy donors and cancer patients. This CDR3 is 12 amino acids long. Per germline, CDR1 KGHSH and CDR2 LQKENI. V was clipped by 2 bases and J by 8 bases, with 8 bases between them. Here immunoSEQ multiplex PCR was the method, and the copy in TCRdb shows in-frame clones only, minus some. This sample has more than 65,000 clones, with roughly 80% found just once. The V call is TRBV18, the J call TRBJ2-3; D is uncertain. Sample: blood. The receptor was derived from a man in his fifties in good health. The CDR3, as DNA: TGTGCCAGCTCACCAGGGTCACTTACGCAGTATTTT. Translating it yields CASSPGSLTQYF.